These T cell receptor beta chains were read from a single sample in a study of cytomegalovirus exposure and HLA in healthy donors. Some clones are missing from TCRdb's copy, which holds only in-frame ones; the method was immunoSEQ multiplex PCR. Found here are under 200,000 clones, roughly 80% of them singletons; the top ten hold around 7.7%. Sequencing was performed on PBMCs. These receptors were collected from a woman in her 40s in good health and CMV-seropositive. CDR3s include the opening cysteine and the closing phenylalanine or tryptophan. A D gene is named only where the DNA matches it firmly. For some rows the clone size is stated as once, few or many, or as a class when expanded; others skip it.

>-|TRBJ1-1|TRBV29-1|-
TGCAGCGCTACTAAAAACCGGGATCTGAACACTGAAGCTTTCTTT
CSATKNRDLNTEAFF
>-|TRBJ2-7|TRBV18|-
TGTGCCAGCTCAGACAAGGAACATACTTATTACGAGCAGTACTTC
CASSDKEHTYYEQYF
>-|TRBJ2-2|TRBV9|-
TGTGCCAGCAGCGTAGAACACGCCGGGGAGCTGTTTTTT
CASSVEHAGELFF
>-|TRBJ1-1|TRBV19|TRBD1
TGTGCCAGTAGTATTAGCCGGACAGGGGACACTGAAGCTTTCTTT
CASSISRTGDTEAFF
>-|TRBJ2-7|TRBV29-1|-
TGCAGCGGGGCCACTCTCAAAAGGACCTACGAGCAGTACTTC
CSGATLKRTYEQYF
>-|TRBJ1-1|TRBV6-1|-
TGTGCCAGCAGTGAACAACGGGGGTCCACTGAAGCTTTCTTT
CASSEQRGSTEAFF
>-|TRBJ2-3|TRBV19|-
TGTGCCAGTAGTATCAGCAGGGCTTACACAGATACGCAGTATTTT
CASSISRAYTDTQYF
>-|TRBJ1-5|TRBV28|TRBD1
TGTGCCAGCTGGGACAGGGCGAAGGGAGACCATCAGCCCCAGCATTTT
CASWDRAKGDHQPQHF
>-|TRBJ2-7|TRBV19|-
TGTGCCAGTAACCCCGGGGGCTCCTACGAGCAGTACTTC
CASNPGGSYEQYF
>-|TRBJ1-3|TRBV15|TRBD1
TGTGCCACCAGCCCTGGACAGGCTCCTGGAAACACCATATATTTT
CATSPGQAPGNTIYF
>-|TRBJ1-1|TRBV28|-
TGTGCCAGCAGTCAAGCCTACTCCGGGACACCGCCTTTCTTT
CASSQAYSGTPPFF
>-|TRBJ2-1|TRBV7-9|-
TGTGCCAGCGAGCTTAGGGGGTTGAATGAGCAGTTCTTC
CASELRGLNEQFF
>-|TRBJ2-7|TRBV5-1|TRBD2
TGCGCCAGCAGCTTGGTGGCTAGCGGGTACGAGCAGTACTTC
CASSLVASGYEQYF
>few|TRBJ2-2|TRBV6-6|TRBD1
TGTGCCAGCAAACCTACAGGGGGCACCGGGGAGCTGTTTTTT
CASKPTGGTGELFF
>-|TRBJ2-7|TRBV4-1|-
TGCGCCAGCAGCCAAGACAGGGACTCCTACGAGCAGTACTTC
CASSQDRDSYEQYF
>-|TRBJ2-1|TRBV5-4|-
TGTGCCAGCAGCGCCCCCGGGAGCTCCTACAATGAGCAGTTCTTC
CASSAPGSSYNEQFF
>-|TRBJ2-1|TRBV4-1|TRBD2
TGCGCCAGCAGCCCCCAATCAGCGGGAGTAACCAATGAGCAGTTCTTC
CASSPQSAGVTNEQFF
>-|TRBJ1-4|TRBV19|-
TGTGCCAGTAGTATTGGCCGGAGTGCAACTAATGAAAAACTGTTTTTT
CASSIGRSATNEKLFF
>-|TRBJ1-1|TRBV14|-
TGTGCCAGCAGCCAACTATCCGGGATCCGTGAAGCTTTCTTT
CASSQLSGIREAFF
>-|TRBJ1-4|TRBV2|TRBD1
TGTGCCAGCAGCCGGGACAGGGCGGAGGCACTGTTTTTT
CASSRDRAEALFF
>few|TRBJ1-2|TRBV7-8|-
TGTGCCAGCAGCTTAGTGCGGGGACCAAGCTATGGCTACACCTTC
CASSLVRGPSYGYTF
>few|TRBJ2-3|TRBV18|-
TGTGCCAGCTCACCACCAGCTAGTTCAGATACGCAGTATTTT
CASSPPASSDTQYF
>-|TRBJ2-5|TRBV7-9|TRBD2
TGTGCCAGCTTGCCCGGACTAGCGGGAGTAGAGACCCAGTACTTC
CASLPGLAGVETQYF
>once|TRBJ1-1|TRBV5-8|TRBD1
TGTGCCAGCAGCTTGGAACCGACAGGGGCTAGGGGCACTGAAGCTTTCTTT
CASSLEPTGARGTEAFF
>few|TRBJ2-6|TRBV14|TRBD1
TGTGCCAGCAGCCCGGGACAGGGGGCTGGGGCCAACGTCCTGACTTTC
CASSPGQGAGANVLTF
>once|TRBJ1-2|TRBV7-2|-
TGTGCCAGCAGCTTAGTAGCGGGAAACTATGGCTACACCTTC
CASSLVAGNYGYTF
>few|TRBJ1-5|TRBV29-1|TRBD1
TGCAGCGTTGGGGACAGGGGCAATCAGCCCCAGCATTTT
CSVGDRGNQPQHF